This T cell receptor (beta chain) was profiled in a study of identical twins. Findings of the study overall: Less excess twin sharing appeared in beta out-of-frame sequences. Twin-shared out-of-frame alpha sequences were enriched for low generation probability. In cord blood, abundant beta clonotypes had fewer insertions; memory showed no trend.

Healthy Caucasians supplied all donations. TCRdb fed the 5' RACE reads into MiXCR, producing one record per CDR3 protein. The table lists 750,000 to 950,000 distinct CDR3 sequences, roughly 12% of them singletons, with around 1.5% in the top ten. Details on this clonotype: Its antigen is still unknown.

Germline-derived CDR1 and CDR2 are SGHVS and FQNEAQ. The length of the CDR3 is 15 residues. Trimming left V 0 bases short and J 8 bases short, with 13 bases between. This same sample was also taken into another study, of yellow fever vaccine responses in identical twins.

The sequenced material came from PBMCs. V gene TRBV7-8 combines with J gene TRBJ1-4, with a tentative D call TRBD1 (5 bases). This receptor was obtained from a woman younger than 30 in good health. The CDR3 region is CASSLAAGAGEKLFF. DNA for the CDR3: TGTGCCAGCAGCTTAGCTGCTGGGGCTGGGGAAAAACTGTTTTTT.